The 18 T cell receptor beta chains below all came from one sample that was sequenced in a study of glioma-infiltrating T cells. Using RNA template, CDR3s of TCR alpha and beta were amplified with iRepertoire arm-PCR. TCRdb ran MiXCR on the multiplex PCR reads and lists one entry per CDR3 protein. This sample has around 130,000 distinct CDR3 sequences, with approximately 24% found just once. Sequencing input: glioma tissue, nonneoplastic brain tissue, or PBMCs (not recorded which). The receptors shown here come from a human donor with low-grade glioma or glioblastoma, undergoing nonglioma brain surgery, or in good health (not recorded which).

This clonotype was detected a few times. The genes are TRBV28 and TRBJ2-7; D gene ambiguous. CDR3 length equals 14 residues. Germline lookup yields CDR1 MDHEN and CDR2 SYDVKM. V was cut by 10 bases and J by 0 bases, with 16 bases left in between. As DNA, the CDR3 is TGTGCCAAACGGCCTATAGGGCGCTCCTACGAGCAGTACGTC. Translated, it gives CAKRPIGRSYEQYV.

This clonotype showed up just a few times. The CDR3 loop reads CASTYLRGQGDSDTQYF. The CDR3 coding sequence is TGTGCCAGCACCTATTTACGGGGACAGGGGGATTCGGATACGCAGTATTTT. The rearrangement joins TRBV7-2 to TRBJ2-3; 11 bases agree with TRBD1. CDR1 SGHTA and CDR2 FQGNSA come from the germline V gene. The CDR3 sequence is 17 residues long. J gave up 6 bases and V 7 bases, and 15 bases lay outside the gene matches.

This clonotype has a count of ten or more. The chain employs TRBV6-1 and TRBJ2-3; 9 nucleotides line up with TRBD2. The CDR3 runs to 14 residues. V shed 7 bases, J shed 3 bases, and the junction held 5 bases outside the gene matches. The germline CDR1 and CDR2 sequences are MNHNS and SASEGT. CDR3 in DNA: TGTGCCAGCATGCTAGCGGGGTCTACAGATACGCAGTATTTT. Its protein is CASMLAGSTDTQYF.

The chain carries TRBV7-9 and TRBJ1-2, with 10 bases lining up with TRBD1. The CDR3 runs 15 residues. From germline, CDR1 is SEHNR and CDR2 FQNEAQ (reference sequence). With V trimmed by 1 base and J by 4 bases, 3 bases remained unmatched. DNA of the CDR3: TGTGCCAGCAGCTTAGGGACAGGGGGAGGCTATGGCTACACCTTC. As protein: CASSLGTGGGYGYTF. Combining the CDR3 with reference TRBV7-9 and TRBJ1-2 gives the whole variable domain DTGVSQNPRHKITKRGQNVTFRCDPISEHNRLYWYRQTLGQGPEFLTYFQNEAQLEKSRLLSDRFSAERPKGSFSTLEIQRTEQGDSAMYLCASSLGTGGGYGYTFGSGTRLTVV.

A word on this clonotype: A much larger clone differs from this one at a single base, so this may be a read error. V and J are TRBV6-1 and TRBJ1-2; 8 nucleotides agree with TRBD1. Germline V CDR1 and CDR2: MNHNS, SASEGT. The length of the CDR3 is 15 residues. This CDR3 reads CASSEAQTGDYRYTF. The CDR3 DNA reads TGTGCCAGCAGTGAAGCCCAGACAGGGGACTATCGCTACACCTTC.

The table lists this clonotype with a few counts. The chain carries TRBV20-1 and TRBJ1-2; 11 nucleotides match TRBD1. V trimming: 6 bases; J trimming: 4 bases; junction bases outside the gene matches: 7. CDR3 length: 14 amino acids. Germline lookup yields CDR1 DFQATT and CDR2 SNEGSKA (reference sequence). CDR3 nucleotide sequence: TGCAGTGCCCCGGGACAGGGGGAATTCTATGGCTACACCTTC. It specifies CSAPGQGEFYGYTF.

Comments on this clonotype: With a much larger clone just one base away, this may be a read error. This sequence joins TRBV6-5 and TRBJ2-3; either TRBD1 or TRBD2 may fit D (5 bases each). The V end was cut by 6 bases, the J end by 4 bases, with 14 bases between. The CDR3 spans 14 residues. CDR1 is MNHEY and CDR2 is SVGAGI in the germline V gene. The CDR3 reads CASSRGRRSDTQYF. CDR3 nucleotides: TGTGCCAGCAGCCGGGGCCGGAGGTCAGATACGCAGTATTTT.

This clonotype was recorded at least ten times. The CDR3 is CASSLAPFLAFF. CDR3 DNA sequence: TGTGCCAGCAGTTTAGCCCCCTTTCTGGCTTTCTTT. The rearrangement joins TRBV28 to TRBJ1-1; no firm D call. The V gene's germline CDR1 is MDHEN and CDR2 SYDVKM. CDR3 size: 12 residues. The ends were cut back, 2 bases at V and 11 bases at J, with 12 bases in the middle.

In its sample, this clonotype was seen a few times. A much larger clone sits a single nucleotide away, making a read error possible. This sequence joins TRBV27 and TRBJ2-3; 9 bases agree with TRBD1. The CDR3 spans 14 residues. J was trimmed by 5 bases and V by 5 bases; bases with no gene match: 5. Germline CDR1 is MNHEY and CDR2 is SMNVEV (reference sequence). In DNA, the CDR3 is TGTGCCAGCAGTCTCCGACAGGGGGTAGATACGCAGTATTTT. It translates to CASSLRQGVDTQYF.

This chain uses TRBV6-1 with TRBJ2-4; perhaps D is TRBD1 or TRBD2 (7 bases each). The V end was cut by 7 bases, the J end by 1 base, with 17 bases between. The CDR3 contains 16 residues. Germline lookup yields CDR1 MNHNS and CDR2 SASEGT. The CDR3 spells CASNPGGARAKNIQYF. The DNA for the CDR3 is TGTGCCAGCAACCCAGGGGGGGCTAGGGCCAAAAACATTCAGTACTTC.

The CDR3 DNA reads as TGTGCCAGTCCTCCGGGACAGTTCACAGATACGCAGTATTTT. Amino acid sequence: CASPPGQFTDTQYF. This chain connects TRBV2 to TRBJ2-3; 7 bases map to TRBD1. This CDR3 is 14 amino acids long. The germline V gene has CDR1 SNHLY and CDR2 FYNNEI. The V gene end was trimmed by 9 bases and the J gene end by 2 bases; junction bases not matched to a gene: 8.

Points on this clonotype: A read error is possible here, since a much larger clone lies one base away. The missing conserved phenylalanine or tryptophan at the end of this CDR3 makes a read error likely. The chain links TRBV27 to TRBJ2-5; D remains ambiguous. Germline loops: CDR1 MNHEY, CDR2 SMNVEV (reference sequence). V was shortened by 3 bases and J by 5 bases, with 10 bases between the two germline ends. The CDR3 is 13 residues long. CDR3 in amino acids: CASSLGLVETQYL. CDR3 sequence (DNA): TGTGCCAGCAGTTTGGGCCTGGTGGAGACCCAGTACCTC.

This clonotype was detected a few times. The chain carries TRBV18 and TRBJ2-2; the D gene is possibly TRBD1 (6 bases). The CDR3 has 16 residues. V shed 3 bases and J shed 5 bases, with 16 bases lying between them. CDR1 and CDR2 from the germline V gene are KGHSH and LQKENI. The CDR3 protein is CASSPTLDSQTGELFF. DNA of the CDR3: TGTGCCAGCTCACCTACTTTGGACAGCCAAACCGGGGAGCTGTTTTTT.

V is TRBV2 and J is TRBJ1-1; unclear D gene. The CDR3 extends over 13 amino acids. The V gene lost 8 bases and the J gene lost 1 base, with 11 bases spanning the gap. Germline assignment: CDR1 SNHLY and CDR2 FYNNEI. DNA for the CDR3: TGTGCCAGCGGAGGACGACGGAACACTGAAGCTTTCTTT. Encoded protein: CASGGRRNTEAFF.

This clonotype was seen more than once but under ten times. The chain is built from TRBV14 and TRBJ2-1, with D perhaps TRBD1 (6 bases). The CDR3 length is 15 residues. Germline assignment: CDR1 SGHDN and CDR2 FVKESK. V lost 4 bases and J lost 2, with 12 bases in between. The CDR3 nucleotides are TGTGCCAGCAGCCCTCCGGCAGGGGCCTACAATGAGCAGTTCTTC. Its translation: CASSPPAGAYNEQFF.

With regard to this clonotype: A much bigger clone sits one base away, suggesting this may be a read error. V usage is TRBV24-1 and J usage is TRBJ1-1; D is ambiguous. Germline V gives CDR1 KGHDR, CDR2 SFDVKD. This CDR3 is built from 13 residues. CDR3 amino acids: CATSDVENTKAFF. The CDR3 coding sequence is TGTGCCACCAGTGATGTGGAGAACACTAAAGCTTTCTTT.

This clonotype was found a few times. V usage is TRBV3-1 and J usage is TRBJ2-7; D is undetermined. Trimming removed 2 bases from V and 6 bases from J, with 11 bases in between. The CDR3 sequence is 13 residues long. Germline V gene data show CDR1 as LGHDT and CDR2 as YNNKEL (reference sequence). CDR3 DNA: TGTGCCAGCAGCCAAACGGGTTTCGCCGAGCAGTACGTC. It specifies CASSQTGFAEQYV.

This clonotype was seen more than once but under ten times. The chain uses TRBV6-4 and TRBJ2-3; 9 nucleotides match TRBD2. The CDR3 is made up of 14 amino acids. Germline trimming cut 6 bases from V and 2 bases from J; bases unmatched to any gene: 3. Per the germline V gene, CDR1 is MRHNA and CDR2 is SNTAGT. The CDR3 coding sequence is TGTGCCAGCAGGCCTAGCGGGGCCACAGATACGCAGTATTTT. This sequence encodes CASRPSGATDTQYF.